The rows below give T cell receptor beta chains drawn from one sample of a study of blood T cell repertoires in COVID-19. Profiled with immunoSEQ multiplex PCR; TCRdb holds only in-frame clones, not every one. This repertoire shows approximately 81,000 clones, 82% found once; its top ten account for approximately 7.3%. The sample consisted of peripheral blood. Receptor source: a human donor in a cohort sampled during active COVID-19. Both conserved end residues are part of each CDR3. The D gene is left open where the match is weak. Only part of the rows carry a size: once, few, many, or a class if the clone is expanded.

abundance	v_gene	j_gene	d_gene	CDR3nt	CDR3aa
-	TRBV7-9	TRBJ1-4	TRBD1	TGTGCCAGCAGCTTAGGAACAGGGGGGAATGAAAAACTGTTTTTT	CASSLGTGGNEKLFF
few	TRBV6-1	TRBJ2-7	TRBD2	TGTGCCAGCAGTGAAGCTGGGCGGGGGGGCTCCTACGAGCAGTACTTC	CASSEAGRGGSYEQYF
-	TRBV7-2	TRBJ1-2	-	TGTGCCAGCAGCTTAAGTTCGGAGGCCTATGGCTACACCTTC	CASSLSSEAYGYTF
-	TRBV19	TRBJ1-2	-	TGTGCCAGTAGTATTAAGGACAGAGACTACACCTTC	CASSIKDRDYTF
-	TRBV7-3	TRBJ1-2	-	TGTGCCAGCAGTCCGAACTACGGGGTCGGAGGCTACACCTTC	CASSPNYGVGGYTF
-	TRBV7-9	TRBJ2-7	-	TGTGCCAGCAGCCTCAAGGGGTCCCACGAGCAGTACTTC	CASSLKGSHEQYF
-	TRBV11-2	TRBJ2-5	-	TGTGCCAGCAGCACCCTATCGCAAGAGACCCAGTACTTC	CASSTLSQETQYF
few	TRBV5-1	TRBJ1-2	-	TGCGCCAGCAGCTTGGATACAGGGCGAAAAACAGGGGGCTACACCTTC	CASSLDTGRKTGGYTF
once	TRBV19	TRBJ1-5	-	TGTGCCAGTAGTTCTCCCAATCAGCCCCAGCATTTT	CASSSPNQPQHF
-	TRBV5-6	TRBJ2-3	TRBD2	TGTGCCAGCAGCTTGGACAGCGGGGGTAGCACAGATACGCAGTATTTT	CASSLDSGGSTDTQYF
once	TRBV9	TRBJ1-6	-	TGTGCCAGCAGCCAACTCGACTGGGATTCACCCCTCCACTTT	CASSQLDWDSPLHF
-	TRBV11-2	TRBJ1-1	TRBD1	TGTGCCAGCAGCTTACGACAGGGTGGCAACACTGAAGCTTTCTTT	CASSLRQGGNTEAFF
-	TRBV27	TRBJ2-7	TRBD2	TGTGCCAGCAGCTCCCTCCCGGGAGGCATTGGCGAGCAGTACTTC	CASSSLPGGIGEQYF
-	TRBV5-1	TRBJ1-3	-	TGCGCCAGCAGCTTGCATAACCTAAACGGTGGAAACACCATATATTTT	CASSLHNLNGGNTIYF
-	TRBV6-2/TRBV6-3	TRBJ2-2	TRBD1	TGTGCCAGCAGTTACCCCGGGACAGGGAACACCGGGGAGCTGTTTTTT	CASSYPGTGNTGELFF
-	TRBV10-3	TRBJ2-7	TRBD1	TGTGCCATCAGTGAGACAGGGGAGAGGACCTACGAGCAGTACTTC	CAISETGERTYEQYF
-	TRBV6-2/TRBV6-3	TRBJ2-7	TRBD2	TGTGCCAGCAGTTACCCTAGCGGGGGGATTCCCTACGAGCAGTACTTC	CASSYPSGGIPYEQYF
-	TRBV6-2/TRBV6-3	TRBJ2-3	TRBD1	TGTGCCAGCAGTGAGGGGGCCTCTCAAGATACGCAGTATTTT	CASSEGASQDTQYF